The 4 T cell receptor beta chains reported below all come from one sample, sequenced in a study of graft-versus-host responses after intestinal transplantation. No antigen has been assigned to these receptors. Clones were read by immunoSEQ multiplex PCR, and TCRdb kept only the in-frame ones, dropping some. The sample carries some 79,000 clones, around nine tenths recorded once. This specimen consisted of unstimulated CD4+ T cells sorted from spleen or lymph node cells, obtained before intestinal transplant. These receptors were collected from a human donor who received an intestinal transplant.

The chain joins TRBV7-6 to TRBJ2-7; 10 bases match TRBD2. The junction had 10 bases not matched to a gene; V was cut back by 5 bases and J by 6 bases. CDR3 size: 15 residues. CDR1 and CDR2 (germline): SGHVS, FNYEAQ. The CDR3 region is CASSPMSGGAGEQYF. CDR3 sequence (DNA): TGTGCCAGCAGCCCTATGAGCGGGGGGGCGGGCGAGCAGTACTTC.

The sample holds one count of this clone. V usage is TRBV5-4 and J usage is TRBJ2-5; 8 bases agree with TRBD1. The junction had 1 base not matched to a gene; V was cut back by 2 bases and J by 4 bases. Germline CDR1 SGHNT, CDR2 YYREEE (reference sequence). The CDR3 spans 13 residues. The CDR3, as DNA: TGTGCCAGCAGCTTCAGGGGGCGAGAGACCCAGTACTTC. Its translation is CASSFRGRETQYF. Combining the CDR3 with reference TRBV5-4 and TRBJ2-5 gives the whole variable domain ETGVTQSPTHLIKTRGQQVTLRCSSQSGHNTVSWYQQALGQGPQFIFQYYREEENGRGNFPPRFSGLQFPNYSSELNVNALELDDSALYLCASSFRGRETQYFGPGTRLLVL.

The chain combines TRBV6-5 with TRBJ1-2, with 7 bases lining up with TRBD1. CDR1 and CDR2 (germline): MNHEY, SVGAGI. With V trimmed by 2 bases and J by 8 bases, 5 bases remained unmatched. This CDR3 spans 13 amino acids. The CDR3 here is CASSYRQGGGYTF. DNA for the CDR3: TGTGCCAGCAGTTACAGACAGGGAGGCGGCTACACCTTC.

The V call is TRBV5-4, the J call TRBJ2-1; TRBD1 matches 12 bases. Germline lookup yields CDR1 SGHNT and CDR2 YYREEE (reference sequence). This CDR3 contains 18 residues. Germline trimming cut 0 bases from V and 1 base from J; bases unmatched to any gene: 5. The CDR3 spells CASSLGGTGGVSYNEQFF. The CDR3 bases are TGTGCCAGCAGCTTGGGCGGGACAGGGGGCGTTTCCTACAATGAGCAGTTCTTC.